These 21 T cell receptor beta chains were sequenced from one sample in a study of blood T cell repertoires in COVID-19. Repertoires were generated with immunoSEQ multiplex PCR, while TCRdb's copy carries only in-frame clones and drops some. The table has more than 95,000 clones, around four fifths seen once. The sequenced sample consisted of peripheral blood. Source of these receptors: a man under 40 with acute or convalescent COVID-19.

This chain links TRBV5-5 with TRBJ2-7, with D maybe TRBD1 (5 bases). Trimming took off 0 bases at V and 4 bases at J, with 11 bases between the two ends. The CDR3 totals 14 residues. The germline gives CDR1 SGHKS, CDR2 YYEKEE (reference sequence). This CDR3 is CASSLGGAGYEQYV. CDR3 coding DNA: TGTGCCAGCAGCTTGGGGGGCGCTGGTTACGAGCAGTACGTC.

This clone turned up a few times. The V call is TRBV18, the J call TRBJ1-6; 8 bases agree with TRBD1. The CDR3 runs 15 residues. Germline V lookup: CDR1 KGHSH, CDR2 LQKENI. The junction had 3 bases not matched to a gene; V was cut back by 5 bases and J by 3 bases. The CDR3 sequence is CASSTGQGYNSPLHF. The CDR3 DNA sequence: TGTGCCAGCTCAACAGGACAGGGCTATAATTCACCCCTCCACTTT.

This chain joins TRBV18 and TRBJ2-5; 8 bases are shared with TRBD1. V shed 0 bases, J shed 5 bases, and the junction held 2 bases outside the gene matches. The germline V gene has CDR1 KGHSH and CDR2 LQKENI. The CDR3 has 14 amino acids. The CDR3 is CASSPPTGVETQYF. CDR3 nucleotides: TGTGCCAGCTCACCACCGACAGGGGTGGAGACCCAGTACTTC.

The V and J genes are TRBV11-2 and TRBJ2-5; a possible D gene is TRBD2 (5 bases). V was clipped by 1 base and J by 4 bases, with 13 bases between them. This CDR3 contains 15 residues. Germline CDR1 reads SGHAT; CDR2 reads FQNNGV. DNA of the CDR3: TGTGCCAGCAGCTTAGGAGGAGGCTCTTTAGAGACCCAGTACTTC. Translating it yields CASSLGGGSLETQYF.

The chain is built from TRBV7-2 and TRBJ2-5; TRBD2 agrees at 8 bases. The V gene's germline CDR1 is SGHTA and CDR2 FQGNSA. The CDR3 runs 17 residues. J was trimmed by 2 bases and V by 4 bases; bases with no gene match: 12. The CDR3 DNA reads TGTGCCAGCAGCTCCTCCAGCGGGGGAGGAGGACAAGAGACCCAGTACTTC. Its protein is CASSSSSGGGGQETQYF.

The V gene is TRBV5-1, the J gene TRBJ1-5, with TRBD1 matching 7 bases. The CDR3 has 15 amino acids. The J segment lost 9 bases and the V segment lost 0 bases, leaving 9 bases of the junction unmatched. Germline V lookup: CDR1 SGHRS, CDR2 YFSETQ. The CDR3 DNA is TGCGCCAGCAGCTTGGAGGGGGACAGATCGAGGCCCCAGCATTTT. This sequence encodes CASSLEGDRSRPQHF.

Here the CDR3 DNA reads TGTGCCAGTAGCAGGACTAGCGGGAGCTGGACAGATACGCAGTATTTT. It is translated as CASSRTSGSWTDTQYF. The rearrangement uses TRBV19 and TRBJ2-3; 13 bases line up with TRBD2. Germline lookup yields CDR1 LNHDA and CDR2 SQIVND (reference sequence). This CDR3 is 16 amino acids long. V lost 6 bases to trimming and J lost 3 bases; unmatched junction nucleotides: 6.

This sequence joins TRBV3-1 (or the pseudogene TRBV3-2) and TRBJ2-5; 8 nucleotides align to TRBD2. The CDR3 runs 15 residues. With V trimmed by 1 base and J by 5 bases, 6 bases remained unmatched. Per the germline V gene, CDR1 is LGHDT and CDR2 is YNNKEL (reference sequence). CDR3 DNA: TGTGCCAGCAGCCAAGCTTTGGTAGCGGGGGAGACCCAGTACTTC. Encoded protein: CASSQALVAGETQYF.

The chain is built from TRBV2 and TRBJ1-3, with 7 bases matching TRBD1. V was pared by 1 base and J by 4 bases, with 4 bases of the junction left unmatched. Germline CDR1 reads SNHLY; CDR2 reads FYNNEI. The CDR3 is made up of 15 amino acids. The CDR3 loop is CASSEVQGSGNTIYF. The CDR3 nucleotides read TGTGCCAGCAGTGAAGTACAGGGGTCGGGAAACACCATATATTTT. Supplemented by reference TRBV2 and TRBJ1-3, the full variable domain reads EPEVTQTPSHQVTQMGQEVILRCVPISNHLYFYWYRQILGQKVEFLVSFYNNEISEKSEIFDDQFSVERPDGSNFTLKIRSTKLEDSAMYFCASSEVQGSGNTIYFGEGSWLTVV.

The chain has TRBV11-2 and TRBJ2-1, with 11 bases identical to TRBD1. This CDR3 contains 18 residues. The V gene end was trimmed by 2 bases and the J gene end by 7 bases; junction bases not matched to a gene: 13. Germline V lookup: CDR1 SGHAT, CDR2 FQNNGV. The DNA of the CDR3 is TGTGCCAGCAGCTTACTCCGGACAGGGGGCTATGTAAGGAATGAGCAGTTCTTC. This translates into CASSLLRTGGYVRNEQFF. The whole variable domain, remainder taken from reference TRBV11-2 and TRBJ2-1, is EAGVAQSPRYKIIEKRQSVAFWCNPISGHATLYWYQQILGQGPKLLIQFQNNGVVDDSQLPKDRFSAERLKGVDSTLKIQPAKLEDSAVYLCASSLLRTGGYVRNEQFFGPGTRLTVL.

The genes are TRBV27 and TRBJ1-2; 9 positions agree with TRBD1. The CDR3 covers 15 residues. Germline assignment: CDR1 MNHEY and CDR2 SMNVEV (reference sequence). V was clipped by 0 bases and J by 2 bases; unmatched bases: 1. The CDR3 coding sequence is TGTGCCAGCAGTTTATCGGGGACAGGGAACTATGGCTACACCTTC. The encoded protein is CASSLSGTGNYGYTF.

V gene TRBV3-1 (or the pseudogene TRBV3-2) combines with J gene TRBJ1-6, with a weak D call TRBD1 (6 bases). The CDR3 totals 15 residues. Trimming shortened V by 5 bases and J by 7 bases, and 15 bases separated the two germline ends. Germline assignment: CDR1 LGHDT and CDR2 YNNKEL (reference sequence). CDR3 sequence: CASSYTGSGNSPLHF. The CDR3 bases are TGTGCCAGCAGCTATACAGGGAGCGGCAATTCACCCCTCCACTTT.

The chain uses TRBV19 and TRBJ1-6, with D tentatively TRBD1 (6 bases). This CDR3 has 15 residues. Trimming cost V 2 bases and J 6 bases, with 11 bases left between them. Germline V CDR1 and CDR2: LNHDA, SQIVND (reference sequence). In nucleotides, the CDR3 is TGTGCCAGTAGTATAACAGGACAGCTTAATTCACCCCTCCACTTT. Amino acid sequence: CASSITGQLNSPLHF.

The chain has TRBV4-1 and TRBJ2-4; perhaps TRBD1 as D (6 bases). Germline values: CDR1 MGHRA, CDR2 YSYEKL. The length of the CDR3 is 14 residues. The V end lost 4 bases, the J end lost 9 bases, and 16 bases lay between the germline ends. The CDR3 bases are TGCGCCAGCAGCCCCGGTAGGGGGAACGGCATTCAGTACTTC. It translates to CASSPGRGNGIQYF.

The chain couples TRBV30 to TRBJ2-7, with TRBD2 as a possible D gene (5 bases). The germline CDR1 and CDR2 sequences are GTSNPN and SVGIG (reference sequence). CDR3 length: 14 residues. Trimming shortened V by 1 base and J by 0 bases, and 10 bases separated the two germline ends. The CDR3 nucleotides are TGTGCCTGGAGTGAAAGGACTCTCTCCTACGAGCAGTACTTC. This sequence encodes CAWSERTLSYEQYF. The entire variable domain, with the rest obtained from reference TRBV30 and TRBJ2-7, is as follows: SQTIHQWPATLVQPVGSPLSLECTVEGTSNPNLYWYRQAAGRGLQLLFYSVGIGQISSEVPQNLSASRPQDRQFILSSKKLLLSDSGFYLCAWSERTLSYEQYFGPGTRLTVT.

The V call is TRBV20-1, the J call TRBJ1-2; TRBD1 agrees at 12 bases. J gave up 8 bases and V 3 bases, and 13 bases lay outside the gene matches. CDR3 length: 16 residues. Germline CDR1 is DFQATT and CDR2 is SNEGSKA (reference sequence). The CDR3 loop is CSASQPWDRGLLGYTF. The CDR3 bases are TGCAGTGCTAGTCAGCCCTGGGACAGGGGGCTGTTAGGCTACACCTTC.

The rearrangement joins TRBV19 to TRBJ1-1, with TRBD1 matching 7 bases. CDR3 length: 14 amino acids. Germline trimming cut 3 bases from V and 6 bases from J; bases unmatched to any gene: 7. Germline V gene sequence: CDR1 LNHDA, CDR2 SQIVND (reference sequence). The CDR3 coding sequence is TGTGCCAGTAGTATGAACAGGGGTGACTCTGAAGCTTTCTTT. It is translated as CASSMNRGDSEAFF.

The chain has TRBV19 and TRBJ2-3; 7 nucleotides line up with TRBD1. The CDR3 is made up of 13 amino acids. Germline V gene data show CDR1 as LNHDA and CDR2 as SQIVND (reference sequence). V lost 6 bases, J lost 6 bases, and 6 bases stayed unmatched. DNA for the CDR3: TGTGCCAGTAGGGAGACAGGGTACGATACGCAGTATTTT. It is translated as CASRETGYDTQYF. Using reference TRBV19 and TRBJ2-3 for the parts outside the CDR3, the full variable domain is DGGITQSPKYLFRKEGQNVTLSCEQNLNHDAMYWYRQDPGQGLRLIYYSQIVNDFQKGDIAEGYSVSREKKESFPLTVTSAQKNPTAFYLCASRETGYDTQYFGPGTRLTVL.

This clone was picked up one time. The chain employs TRBV19 and TRBJ1-2; 9 bases map to TRBD1. CDR1 and CDR2 from the germline V gene are LNHDA and SQIVND (reference sequence). V dropped 4 bases and J dropped 4; count of bases not matched to a gene: 7. This CDR3 is 15 amino acids long. CDR3 residues: CASSTGTGKGYGYTF. Written as DNA, the CDR3 is TGTGCCAGTAGTACCGGGACAGGGAAGGGCTATGGCTACACCTTC.

The gene calls are TRBV3-1 (or the pseudogene TRBV3-2) and TRBJ2-7; 8 nucleotides agree with TRBD1. The length of the CDR3 is 15 residues. Germline values: CDR1 LGHDT, CDR2 YNNKEL (reference sequence). The J segment lost 1 base and the V segment lost 4 bases, leaving 6 bases of the junction unmatched. The CDR3 sequence: CASSPNRDRSYEQYV. Written as DNA, the CDR3 is TGTGCCAGCAGCCCCAACCGGGACAGGTCCTACGAGCAGTACGTC.

This clone appeared once. The rearrangement uses TRBV6-1 and TRBJ1-4, with D perhaps matching TRBD1 (5 bases). V dropped 1 base and J dropped 7 bases, with 10 bases sitting between them. Germline loops: CDR1 MNHNS, CDR2 SASEGT. The CDR3 totals 14 residues. The CDR3 DNA reads TGTGCCAGCAGTGAAGGGTGGGGGGGTGAAAAACTGTTTTTT. Amino acid sequence: CASSEGWGGEKLFF.